This T cell receptor (beta chain) was sequenced in a study of identical twins' blood T cells. Overall study context: Roughly twelve libraries, six alpha and six beta, gave 50 million to 55 million reads. Study observations and caveats: V gene usage reportedly matched far better within twin pairs than unrelated donors. Environmental influences on twin similarity could not be excluded.

Trimming removed 3 bases at V and 6 bases at J, with 11 bases between. In germline, CDR1 is LGHDT, CDR2 YNNKEL (reference sequence). This CDR3 region has 13 residues. On this clonotype: What it recognizes is unknown.

Original analysis: Each library had roughly 2 to 4 million CDR3 reads and about 100,000 to nearly 500,000 clonotypes. Each CDR3 protein is one row after TCRdb ran MiXCR on the 5' RACE reads. In this record, the V and J calls reflect TCRdb's handling and not the investigators' own analysis. The table includes 300,000 to 400,000 distinct CDR3 sequences, about 28% detected once. What was sequenced was PBMCs. This sequence was found in a woman aged 18 to 50 in good health. The rearrangement uses TRBV3-1 and TRBJ1-1, with a possible D match to TRBD1 (6 bases). The CDR3 DNA follows: TGTGCCAGCAGCCAGGGGGCGGGTGCTGAAGCTTTCTTT. Its protein is CASSQGAGAEAFF.